The TCR beta chain under discussion was sequenced for a study of response to subunit inactivated influenza vaccine. From the RT-PCR reads, TCRdb called clonotypes with MiXCR, one entry per CDR3 protein. This table holds more than 400,000 distinct CDR3 sequences, approximately 7.2% found once. Study results and limitations: A suggestion made by the authors is that each seasonal influenza vaccination recruits few new T cells.

This clonotype was observed a few times. As yet, its antigen is unknown. CDR3 length: 16 residues. Germline CDR1 and CDR2: DFQATT and SNEGSKA (reference sequence). The ends were cut back, 0 bases at V and 1 base at J, with 15 bases in the middle. This sequence was found in a man between 50 and 75 years old who received an inactivated influenza vaccine. This chain joins TRBV20-1 and TRBJ2-5; D remains ambiguous. Here the sequenced sample was PBMCs from blood, taken less than 30 months after vaccination. For the CDR3, the DNA is TGCAGTGCTAGAGAGACCCTGGACCACCTCCAAGAGACCCAGTACTTC. Translated, it gives CSARETLDHLQETQYF.